This T cell receptor beta chain was recorded in a study of early stage breast cancer tumors. Study at large: Most invasive tumors, about 80% of the 16, were ER+/PR+/HER2-.

This clone has more than one count but fewer than ten. The data were produced by immunoSEQ multiplex PCR, yet TCRdb's version contains in-frame clones alone and is incomplete. The table includes tens of thousands of clones, about 78% detected once. This CDR3 contains 14 residues. From germline, CDR1 is LNHDA and CDR2 SQIVND (reference sequence). J lost 6 bases, V lost 5 bases, and 6 bases had no gene match. The receptor's source is a person between 45 and 65 years old with breast cancer. The J gene is TRBJ2-2, the V gene TRBV19; 7 positions agree with TRBD1. Sequenced: blood. This CDR3 is CASSERGRAGELFF. In DNA, the CDR3 is TGTGCCAGTAGTGAAAGGGGGCGGGCCGGGGAGCTGTTTTTT.